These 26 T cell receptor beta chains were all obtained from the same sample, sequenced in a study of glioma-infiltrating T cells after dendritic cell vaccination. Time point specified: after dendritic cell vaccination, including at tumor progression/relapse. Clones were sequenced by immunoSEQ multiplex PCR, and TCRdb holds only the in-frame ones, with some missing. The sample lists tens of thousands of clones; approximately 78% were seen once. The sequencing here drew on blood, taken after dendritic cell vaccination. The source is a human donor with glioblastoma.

The CDR3 nucleotides are TGTGCCAGTAGAACGACAGGGAGTAGTCAGCCCCAGCATTTT. It is translated as CASRTTGSSQPQHF. The chain uses TRBV19 and TRBJ1-5, with TRBD1 matching over 7 bases. The CDR3 extends over 14 amino acids. CDR1 is LNHDA, CDR2 SQIVND, per germline (reference sequence). Losses at the gene ends were 6 bases for V and 6 bases for J; bases not matched to a gene: 8.

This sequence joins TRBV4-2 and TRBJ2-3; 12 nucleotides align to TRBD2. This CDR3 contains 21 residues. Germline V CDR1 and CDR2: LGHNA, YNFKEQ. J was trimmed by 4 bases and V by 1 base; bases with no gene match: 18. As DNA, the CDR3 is TGTGCCAGCAGCCAAGTTCCTAGCGGGAGGGCCGAGTGGGGTGACGCAGATACGCAGTATTTT. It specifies CASSQVPSGRAEWGDADTQYF.

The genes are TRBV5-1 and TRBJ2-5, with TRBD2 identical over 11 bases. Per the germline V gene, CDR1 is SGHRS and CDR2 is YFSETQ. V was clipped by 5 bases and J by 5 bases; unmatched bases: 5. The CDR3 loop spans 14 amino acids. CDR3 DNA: TGCGCCAGCAGAGCGACTAGCGGGACGGAGACCCAGTACTTC. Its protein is CASRATSGTETQYF. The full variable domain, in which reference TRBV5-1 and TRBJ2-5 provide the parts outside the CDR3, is KAGVTQTPRYLIKTRGQQVTLSCSPISGHRSVSWYQQTPGQGLQFLFEYFSETQRNKGNFPGRFSGRQFSNSRSEMNVSTLELGDSALYLCASRATSGTETQYFGPGTRLLVL.

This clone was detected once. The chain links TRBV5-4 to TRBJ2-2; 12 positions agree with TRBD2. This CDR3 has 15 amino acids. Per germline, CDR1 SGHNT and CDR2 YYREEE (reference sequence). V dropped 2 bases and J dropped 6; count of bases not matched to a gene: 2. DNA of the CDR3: TGTGCCAGCAGCTTCCTAGCGGGAGGGCCCGGGGAGCTGTTTTTT. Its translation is CASSFLAGGPGELFF.

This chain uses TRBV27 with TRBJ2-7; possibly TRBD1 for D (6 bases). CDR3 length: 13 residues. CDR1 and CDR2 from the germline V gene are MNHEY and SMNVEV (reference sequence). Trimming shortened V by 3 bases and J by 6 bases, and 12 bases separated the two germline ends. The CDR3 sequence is CASSFSTGSEQYF. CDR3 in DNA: TGTGCCAGCAGTTTCTCGACAGGCTCCGAGCAGTACTTC.

CDR3 amino acids: CASSLGTSGVAAGELFF. In DNA form, the CDR3 reads TGCGCCAGCAGCTTGGGGACTAGCGGGGTAGCGGCCGGGGAGCTGTTTTTT. This chain uses TRBV5-1 with TRBJ2-2, with TRBD2 matching 12 bases. The CDR3 extends over 17 amino acids. Germline assignment: CDR1 SGHRS and CDR2 YFSETQ. J gave up 6 bases and V 0 bases, and 6 bases lay outside the gene matches.

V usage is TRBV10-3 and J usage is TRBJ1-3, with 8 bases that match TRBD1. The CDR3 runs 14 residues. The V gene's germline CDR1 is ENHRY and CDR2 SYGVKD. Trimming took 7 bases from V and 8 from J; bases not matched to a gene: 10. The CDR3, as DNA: TGTGCCATCACTAGACAGGGGAATCAAGACACCATATATTTT. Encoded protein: CAITRQGNQDTIYF.

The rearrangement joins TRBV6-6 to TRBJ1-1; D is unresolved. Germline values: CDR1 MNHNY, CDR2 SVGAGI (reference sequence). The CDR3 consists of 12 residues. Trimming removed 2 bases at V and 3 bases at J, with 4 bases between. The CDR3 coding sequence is TGTGCCAGCAGTTACCGGGACACTGAAGCTTTCTTT. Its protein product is CASSYRDTEAFF.

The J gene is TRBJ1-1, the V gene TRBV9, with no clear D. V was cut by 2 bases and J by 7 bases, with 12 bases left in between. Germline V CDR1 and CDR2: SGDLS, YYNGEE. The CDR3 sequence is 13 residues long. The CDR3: CASSVSGSSEAFF. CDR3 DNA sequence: TGTGCCAGCAGCGTTTCCGGGAGCAGTGAAGCTTTCTTT.

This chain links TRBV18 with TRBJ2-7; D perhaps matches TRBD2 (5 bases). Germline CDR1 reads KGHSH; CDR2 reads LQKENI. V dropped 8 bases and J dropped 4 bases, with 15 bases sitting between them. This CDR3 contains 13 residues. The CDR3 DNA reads TGTGCCAGCCCTGGACTCGAGCTTTACGAGCAGTACGTC. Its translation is CASPGLELYEQYV.

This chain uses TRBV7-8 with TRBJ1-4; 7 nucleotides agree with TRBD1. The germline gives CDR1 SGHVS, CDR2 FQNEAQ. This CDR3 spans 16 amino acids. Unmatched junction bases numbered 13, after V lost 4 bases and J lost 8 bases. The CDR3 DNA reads TGTGCCAGCAGCTCACCGGGCCAGGGGGTACGCGAAAAACTGTTTTTT. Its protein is CASSSPGQGVREKLFF.

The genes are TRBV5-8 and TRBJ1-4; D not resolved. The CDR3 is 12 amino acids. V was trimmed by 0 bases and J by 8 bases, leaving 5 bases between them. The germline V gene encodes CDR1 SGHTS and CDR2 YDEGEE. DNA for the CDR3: TGTGCCAGCAGCTTGGATGCGGAAAAACTGTTTTTT. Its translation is CASSLDAEKLFF.

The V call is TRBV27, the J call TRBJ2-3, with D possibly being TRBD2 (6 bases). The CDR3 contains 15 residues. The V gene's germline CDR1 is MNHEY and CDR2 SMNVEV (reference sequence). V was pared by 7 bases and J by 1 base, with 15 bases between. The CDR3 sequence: CASTQAGRRTDTQYF. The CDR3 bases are TGTGCCAGCACCCAGGCGGGACGCCGCACAGATACGCAGTATTTT.

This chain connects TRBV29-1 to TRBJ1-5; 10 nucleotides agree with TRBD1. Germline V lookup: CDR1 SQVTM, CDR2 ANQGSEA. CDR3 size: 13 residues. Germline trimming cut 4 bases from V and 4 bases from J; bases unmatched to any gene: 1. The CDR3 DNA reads TGCAGCGTTGGGACAGGGGGAAATCAGCCCCAGCATTTT. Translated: CSVGTGGNQPQHF.

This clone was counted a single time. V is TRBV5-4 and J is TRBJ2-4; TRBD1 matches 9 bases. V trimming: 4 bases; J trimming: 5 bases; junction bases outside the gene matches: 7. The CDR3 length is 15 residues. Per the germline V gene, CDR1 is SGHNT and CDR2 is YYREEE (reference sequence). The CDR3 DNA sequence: TGTGCCAGCAGCCCCACGGGACAGGGCGAAAACATTCAGTACTTC. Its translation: CASSPTGQGENIQYF.

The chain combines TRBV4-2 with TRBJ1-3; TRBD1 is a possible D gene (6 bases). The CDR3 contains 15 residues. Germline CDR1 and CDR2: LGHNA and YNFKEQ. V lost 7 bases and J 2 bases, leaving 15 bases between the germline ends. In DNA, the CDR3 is TGTGCCAGCACCCTAAACCCAGGGGCTGGAAACACCATATATTTT. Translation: CASTLNPGAGNTIYF.

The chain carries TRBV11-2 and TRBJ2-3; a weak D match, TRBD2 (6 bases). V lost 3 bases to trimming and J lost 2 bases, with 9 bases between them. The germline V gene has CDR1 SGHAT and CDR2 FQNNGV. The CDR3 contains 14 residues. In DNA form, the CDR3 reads TGTGCCAGCAGCTTTACGCGGGACACAGATACGCAGTATTTT. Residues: CASSFTRDTDTQYF. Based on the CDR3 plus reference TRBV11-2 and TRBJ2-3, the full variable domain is EAGVAQSPRYKIIEKRQSVAFWCNPISGHATLYWYQQILGQGPKLLIQFQNNGVVDDSQLPKDRFSAERLKGVDSTLKIQPAKLEDSAVYLCASSFTRDTDTQYFGPGTRLTVL.

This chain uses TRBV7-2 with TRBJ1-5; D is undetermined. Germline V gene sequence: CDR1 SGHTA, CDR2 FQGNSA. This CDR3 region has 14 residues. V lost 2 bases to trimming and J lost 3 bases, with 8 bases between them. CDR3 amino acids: CASSLKSDNQPQHF. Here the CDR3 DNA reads TGTGCCAGCAGCTTAAAGTCAGACAATCAGCCCCAGCATTTT.

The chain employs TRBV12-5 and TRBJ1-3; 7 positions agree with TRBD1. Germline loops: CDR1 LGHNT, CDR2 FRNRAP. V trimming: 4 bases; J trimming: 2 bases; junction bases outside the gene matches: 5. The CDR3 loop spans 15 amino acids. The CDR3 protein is CASGSLQGAGNTIYF. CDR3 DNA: TGTGCTAGTGGTTCGCTCCAGGGGGCTGGAAACACCATATATTTT.

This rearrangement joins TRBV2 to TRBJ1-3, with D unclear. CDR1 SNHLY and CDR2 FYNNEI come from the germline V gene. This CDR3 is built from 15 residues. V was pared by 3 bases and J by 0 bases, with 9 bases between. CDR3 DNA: TGTGCCAGCAGTGACGTTGGCAGCTCTGGAAACACCATATATTTT. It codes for CASSDVGSSGNTIYF.

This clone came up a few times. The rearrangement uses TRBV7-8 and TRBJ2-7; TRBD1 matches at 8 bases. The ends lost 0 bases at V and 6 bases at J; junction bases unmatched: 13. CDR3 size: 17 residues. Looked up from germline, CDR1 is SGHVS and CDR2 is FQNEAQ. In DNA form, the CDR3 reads TGTGCCAGCAGCTTAGCGAGAGGTACAGGGGGAGGCTCCGAGCAGTACGTC. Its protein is CASSLARGTGGGSEQYV.

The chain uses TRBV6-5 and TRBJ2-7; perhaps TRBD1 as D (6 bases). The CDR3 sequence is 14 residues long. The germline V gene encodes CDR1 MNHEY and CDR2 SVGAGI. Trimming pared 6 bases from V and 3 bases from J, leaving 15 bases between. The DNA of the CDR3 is TGTGCCAGCAGCTCCTCAGGGGACGGCTACGAGCAGTACGTC. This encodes CASSSSGDGYEQYV.

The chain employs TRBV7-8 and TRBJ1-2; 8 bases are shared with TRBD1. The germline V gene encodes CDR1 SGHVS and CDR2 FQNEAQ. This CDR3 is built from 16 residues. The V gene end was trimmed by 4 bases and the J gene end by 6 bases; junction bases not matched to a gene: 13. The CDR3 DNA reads TGTGCCAGCAGCTCCTACCCGACCACAGGGGGTAATGGCTACACCTTC. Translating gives CASSSYPTTGGNGYTF. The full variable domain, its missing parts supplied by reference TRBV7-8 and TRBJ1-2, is GAGVSQSPRYKVAKRGQDVALRCDPISGHVSLFWYQQALGQGPEFLTYFQNEAQLDKSGLPSDRFFAERPEGSVSTLKIQRTQQEDSAVYLCASSSYPTTGGNGYTFGSGTRLTVV.

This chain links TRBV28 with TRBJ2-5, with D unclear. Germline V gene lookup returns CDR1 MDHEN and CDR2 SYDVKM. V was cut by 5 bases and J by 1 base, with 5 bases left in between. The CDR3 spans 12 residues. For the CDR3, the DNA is TGTGCCAGCAGTAGCTTCCAAGAGACCCAGTACTTC. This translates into CASSSFQETQYF.

CDR3 residues: CASSRTSGTQETQYF. In DNA form, the CDR3 reads TGTGCCAGCAGCCGCACTAGCGGGACACAAGAGACCCAGTACTTC. V and J are TRBV6-5 and TRBJ2-5; TRBD2 matches 10 bases. There are 15 residues in the CDR3. J was trimmed by 2 bases and V by 6 bases; bases with no gene match: 6. Germline assignment: CDR1 MNHEY and CDR2 SVGAGI.

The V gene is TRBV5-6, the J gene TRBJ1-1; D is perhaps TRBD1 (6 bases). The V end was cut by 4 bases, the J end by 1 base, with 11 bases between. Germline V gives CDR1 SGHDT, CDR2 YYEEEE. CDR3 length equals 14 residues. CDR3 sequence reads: CASSLGHSNTEAFF. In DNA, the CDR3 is TGTGCCAGCAGCCTGGGACATTCGAACACTGAAGCTTTCTTT.